This T cell receptor beta chain was obtained from a study of OX40 agonist ivuxolimab in advanced cancers. The J segment lost 1 base and the V segment lost 2 bases, leaving 2 bases of the junction unmatched. CDR3 length: 15 amino acids. Germline V gene sequence: CDR1 MDHEN, CDR2 SYDVKM. Some clones are missing from TCRdb's copy, which holds only in-frame ones; the method was immunoSEQ multiplex PCR. The sample lists over 55,000 clones, 85% to 90% seen once, with less than 14% in the top ten. The sequencing here drew on CD4+ or CD8+ T cells sorted from blood, taken in a trial of the OX40 agonist ivuxolimab. The rearrangement links TRBV28 to TRBJ2-1, with 7 bases matching TRBD1. The TCR originated in an adult with an advanced solid tumor such as melanoma, head and neck, liver or kidney cancer. The CDR3 DNA reads as TGTGCCAGCAGTTTAGACAGGGCGTCCTACAATGAGCAGTTCTTC. It specifies CASSLDRASYNEQFF.